This entry lists 20 T cell receptor beta chains sequenced from one sample in a study of shared clonotypes between healthy human individuals. Sequenced by immunoSEQ multiplex PCR; TCRdb stores in-frame clones only, minus some. Here the sample spans approximately 2,000,000 clones, 85% to 95% being singletons. The sequenced sample consisted of naive CD4+ T cells from PBMCs. Sample subset: CD45RA+ positively selected. These receptors were taken from a man between 18 and 29 years old in good health. Some clones in this sample may be carry-over from other donors' samples.

The chain has TRBV11-2 and TRBJ1-3; perhaps TRBD1 as D (5 bases). Trimming shortened V by 3 bases and J by 4 bases, and 10 bases separated the two germline ends. This CDR3 is 14 amino acids long. CDR1 and CDR2 from the germline V gene are SGHAT and FQNNGV. The CDR3 nucleotides read TGTGCCAGCAGCTTCTCTCCAGGGGGAAACACCATATATTTT. Amino acids: CASSFSPGGNTIYF.

The genes are TRBV7-9 and TRBJ2-5; D unresolved. The J call may be mistaken, given a closer DNA end match to TRBJ2-7. Germline loops: CDR1 SEHNR, CDR2 FQNEAQ (reference sequence). CDR3 length: 13 residues. Here the CDR3 reads CASSLFGRYEQYF. Written as DNA, the CDR3 is TGTGCCAGCAGCTTATTTGGCCGCTACGAGCAGTACTTC.

The rearrangement joins TRBV5-1 to TRBJ2-7, with 7 nucleotides matching TRBD1. CDR3 size: 15 residues. V shed 0 bases, J shed 3 bases, and the junction held 6 bases outside the gene matches. Germline-derived CDR1 and CDR2 are SGHRS and YFSETQ. CDR3 region: CASSLAGTADYEQYF. DNA for the CDR3: TGCGCCAGCAGCTTGGCCGGGACAGCAGACTACGAGCAGTACTTC.

The chain is built from TRBV21-1 and TRBJ2-3. TRBV21-1 is a pseudogene segment. This CDR3 has 13 amino acids. The CDR3 reads CASSNFGWVGQYF. The CDR3 coding sequence is TGTGCCAGCAGCAATTTCGGTTGGGTGGGGCAGTATTTT.

V is TRBV5-1 and J is TRBJ2-1, with 8 bases matching TRBD2. V gave up 2 bases and J gave up 8 bases; unmatched junction bases: 9. CDR3 length equals 15 residues. Germline CDR1 SGHRS, CDR2 YFSETQ. This CDR3 is CASSLGTIAGYEQFF. The CDR3 DNA follows: TGCGCCAGCAGCTTAGGGACAATAGCGGGGTATGAGCAGTTCTTC.

The chain has TRBV25-1 and TRBJ1-1; 7 bases are shared with TRBD1. Germline trimming cut 6 bases from V and 2 bases from J; bases unmatched to any gene: 3. The germline CDR1 and CDR2 sequences are MGHDK and SYGVNS. This CDR3 spans 13 amino acids. The CDR3 loop reads CASRGDSNTEAFF. CDR3 coding DNA: TGTGCCAGCAGGGGGGACAGCAACACTGAAGCTTTCTTT.

The gene calls are TRBV28 and TRBJ2-7; 7 nucleotides line up with TRBD2. CDR3 length: 15 amino acids. V shed 2 bases and J 5 bases; nucleotides not matched to a gene: 9. Germline V gene sequence: CDR1 MDHEN, CDR2 SYDVKM. The CDR3 loop is CASSLHTGGPDEQYF. CDR3 bases: TGTGCCAGCAGTTTACATACGGGAGGACCGGACGAGCAGTACTTC.

J is TRBJ1-5 and V is TRBV28; tentatively, D is TRBD1 (6 bases). Trimming pared 6 bases from V and 0 bases from J, leaving 12 bases between. There are 15 residues in the CDR3. CDR1 and CDR2 (germline): MDHEN, SYDVKM. The CDR3 spells CASRPTGLSNQPQHF. In DNA, the CDR3 is TGTGCCAGCAGACCCACAGGGCTTAGCAATCAGCCCCAGCATTTT.

The V and J genes are TRBV2 and TRBJ1-1; D is perhaps TRBD1 (5 bases). V was shortened by 8 bases and J by 10 bases, with 20 bases between the two germline ends. This CDR3 has 13 amino acids. Germline CDR1 is SNHLY and CDR2 is FYNNEI. The CDR3 DNA reads TGTGCCAGCTCCTCCGCCACAGGAGCCGGAGCTTTCTTT. It is translated as CASSSATGAGAFF.

This clone was recorded once. The chain's CDR3 is CASSFWDSPGEQYF. As DNA, the CDR3 is TGCGCCAGCAGCTTTTGGGACAGCCCGGGCGAGCAGTACTTC. J is TRBJ2-7 and V is TRBV5-1; 7 bases match TRBD1. V was clipped by 2 bases and J by 6 bases; unmatched bases: 8. Germline CDR1 reads SGHRS; CDR2 reads YFSETQ. The CDR3 loop spans 14 amino acids.

The rearrangement joins TRBV10-1 to TRBJ2-5; tentative D call: TRBD1 (5 bases). The CDR3 extends over 11 amino acids. The germline V gene has CDR1 WNHNN and CDR2 SYGVQD (reference sequence). The V and J ends lost 10 bases and 7 bases respectively, with 13 bases between them. In DNA, the CDR3 is TGCGCCACCCAGGGCGAAGGGACCCAGTACTTC. This gives the protein CATQGEGTQYF.

The chain uses TRBV27 and TRBJ1-2; 8 nucleotides match TRBD1. Germline loops: CDR1 MNHEY, CDR2 SMNVEV (reference sequence). The CDR3 loop spans 16 amino acids. The ends lost 2 bases at V and 7 bases at J; junction bases unmatched: 12. The CDR3 here is CASSLKAGGAFGGYTF. The CDR3 DNA is TGTGCCAGCAGTTTAAAGGCAGGGGGCGCGTTTGGTGGCTACACCTTC.

CDR3 coding DNA: TGTGCCAGCACCAGGCCGGGGGCGAACACTGAAGCTTTCTTT. It specifies CASTRPGANTEAFF. V is TRBV25-1 and J is TRBJ1-1, with TRBD1 as a possible D gene (6 bases). The CDR3 extends over 14 amino acids. Trimming shortened V by 7 bases and J by 1 base, and 13 bases separated the two germline ends. Germline values: CDR1 MGHDK, CDR2 SYGVNS.

This rearrangement joins TRBV19 to TRBJ1-2; 7 positions agree with TRBD1. CDR3 size: 13 residues. Losses at the gene ends were 3 bases for V and 6 bases for J; bases not matched to a gene: 4. Per the germline V gene, CDR1 is LNHDA and CDR2 is SQIVND (reference sequence). CDR3 residues: CASSIDRVNGYTF. The CDR3 nucleotides are TGTGCCAGTAGTATCGACAGGGTTAATGGCTACACCTTC.

This sequence joins TRBV2 and TRBJ2-6, with a weak D call TRBD1 (5 bases). Germline V CDR1 and CDR2: SNHLY, FYNNEI. The CDR3 extends over 13 amino acids. V shed 2 bases and J shed 8 bases, with 7 bases lying between them. The chain's CDR3 is CASSERQSNVLTF. The CDR3 bases are TGTGCCAGCAGTGAACGACAGTCCAACGTCCTGACTTTC.

The chain employs TRBV28 and TRBJ1-2; no reliable D call. The CDR3 extends over 11 amino acids. Germline V gene lookup returns CDR1 MDHEN and CDR2 SYDVKM. Trimming pared 10 bases from V and 4 bases from J, leaving 10 bases between. In DNA, the CDR3 is TGTGCCACGTTTACCTTCTATGGCTACACCTTC. Translation: CATFTFYGYTF.

V and J are TRBV30 and TRBJ2-3; perhaps TRBD1 as D (6 bases). The CDR3 consists of 16 residues. Deletions cut 2 bases from V and 6 bases from J, with 21 bases between. The germline V gene encodes CDR1 GTSNPN and CDR2 SVGIG (reference sequence). The CDR3 here is CAWSNRGQSDRDTQYF. The CDR3 DNA is TGTGCCTGGAGTAACCGAGGACAGTCGGACCGGGATACGCAGTATTTT.

This rearrangement joins TRBV6-5 to TRBJ2-5; tentatively, D is TRBD2 (6 bases). Germline-derived CDR1 and CDR2 are MNHEY and SVGAGI. There are 12 residues in the CDR3. The V and J ends lost 8 bases and 11 bases respectively, with 18 bases between them. CDR3 in amino acids: CASCGRTGEQYF. The CDR3 nucleotides are TGTGCCAGCTGCGGACGGACGGGGGAGCAGTACTTC.

The chain carries TRBV21-1 and TRBJ2-5; no check of the table's D call, TRBD1, against the DNA was made. TRBV21-1 is classified as a pseudogene. The CDR3 is made up of 18 amino acids. The CDR3: CASPTELYRDTQQETQYF. As DNA, the CDR3 is TGTGCCAGCCCCACGGAACTATATAGGGACACCCAGCAAGAGACCCAGTACTTC.

V is TRBV5-4 and J is TRBJ2-5; either TRBD1 or TRBD2 may fit D (5 bases each). The V gene's germline CDR1 is SGHNT and CDR2 YYREEE (reference sequence). CDR3 length equals 12 residues. The V gene lost 4 bases and the J gene lost 5 bases, with 9 bases spanning the gap. This CDR3 reads CASSRGEETQYF. CDR3 sequence (DNA): TGTGCCAGCAGCCGGGGCGAGGAGACCCAGTACTTC. Filled out from reference TRBV5-4 and TRBJ2-5, the complete variable domain reads ETGVTQSPTHLIKTRGQQVTLRCSSQSGHNTVSWYQQALGQGPQFIFQYYREEENGRGNFPPRFSGLQFPNYSSELNVNALELDDSALYLCASSRGEETQYFGPGTRLLVL.